One sample yielded the 9 T cell receptor beta chains listed below, sequenced in a study of shared clonotypes between healthy human individuals. The repertoire was sequenced with immunoSEQ multiplex PCR; TCRdb's copy has only in-frame clones and lacks some. The sample contains 2 million to 2.5 million clones, almost 96% of which appear only once. Sequencing was carried out using naive CD4+ T cells sorted from blood. Noted subset: CD45RA+ positively selected. These receptor sequences come from a man between 18 and 35 years old in good health.

This chain joins TRBV28 and TRBJ2-7, with unresolved D. The CDR3 loop spans 15 amino acids. Germline CDR1 MDHEN, CDR2 SYDVKM. V lost 4 bases and J 0 bases, leaving 13 bases between the germline ends. CDR3 bases: TGTGCCAGCAGTTCGCTTATGTGGGGCTCCTACGAGCAGTACTTC. Translated, it gives CASSSLMWGSYEQYF.

CDR3 DNA: TGTGCCAGCAGGCGAGGGGGCGAGGGGACTGAAGCTTTCTTT. Translation: CASRRGGEGTEAFF. The genes are TRBV27 and TRBJ1-1, with TRBD1 matching over 7 bases. The V segment lost 6 bases and the J segment 5 bases; nucleotides outside the gene matches: 9. The CDR3 totals 14 residues. The germline gives CDR1 MNHEY, CDR2 SMNVEV (reference sequence).

V usage is TRBV18 and J usage is TRBJ1-6; D is ambiguous. V lost 3 bases, J lost 9 bases, and 15 bases lay in between. Germline V lookup: CDR1 KGHSH, CDR2 LQKENI. This CDR3 has 15 residues. As DNA, the CDR3 is TGTGCCAGCTCACCGGTCGGCGAAGGTGGTTCACCCCTCCACTTT. This gives the protein CASSPVGEGGSPLHF.

Worth noting for this clone: This sample also contains other DNA sequences that code for the same CDR3. The CDR3 protein is CASSLQGYEQYF. CDR3 sequence (DNA): TGTGCCAGCAGCTTACAGGGTTACGAGCAGTACTTC. The chain carries TRBV14 and TRBJ2-7; D possibly corresponds to TRBD1 (6 bases). Trimming shortened V by 5 bases and J by 4 bases, and 9 bases separated the two germline ends. This CDR3 contains 12 residues. Germline lookup yields CDR1 SGHDN and CDR2 FVKESK.

As for this clone: Within the sample, other DNA sequences also encode this same CDR3. V and J are TRBV7-2 and TRBJ1-3; D uncertain. The germline CDR1 and CDR2 sequences are SGHTA and FQGNSA. The V end was cut by 1 base, the J end by 1 base, with 8 bases between. The CDR3 contains 15 residues. CDR3 in amino acids: CASSLGQLSGNTIYF. CDR3 DNA sequence: TGTGCCAGCAGCTTAGGTCAGCTATCTGGAAACACCATATATTTT.

The rearrangement links TRBV2 to TRBJ2-7; TRBD1 agrees at 8 bases. The CDR3 runs to 14 residues. Germline V gene sequence: CDR1 SNHLY, CDR2 FYNNEI. Trimming cost V 7 bases and J 2 bases; bases outside gene matches: 7. CDR3 DNA: TGTGCCAGCACCCTCGGGACAGGCCCCTACGAGCAGTACTTC. Its protein product is CASTLGTGPYEQYF.

The table lists this clone with a count of one. V and J are TRBV6-1 and TRBJ1-6; D is possibly TRBD1 (5 bases). V dropped 4 bases and J dropped 1 base, with 14 bases sitting between them. The CDR3 covers 17 residues. Germline CDR1 is MNHNS and CDR2 is SASEGT. This chain's CDR3 is CASSGAGSISYNSPLHF. CDR3 nucleotide sequence: TGTGCCAGCAGTGGGGCAGGGAGTATATCCTATAATTCACCCCTCCACTTT.

The genes are TRBV28 and TRBJ1-5; D is perhaps TRBD1 (5 bases). V was pared by 4 bases and J by 5 bases, with 15 bases between. CDR3 length: 15 amino acids. Looked up from germline, CDR1 is MDHEN and CDR2 is SYDVKM. In nucleotides, the CDR3 is TGTGCCAGCAGTTCGGGACCCCGGTTGGATCAGCCCCAGCATTTT. The encoded protein is CASSSGPRLDQPQHF.

The gene calls are TRBV5-1 and TRBJ2-7; D might be TRBD2 (6 bases). The CDR3 length is 14 residues. Germline CDR1 reads SGHRS; CDR2 reads YFSETQ. Between the trimmed V and J ends, which lost 2 bases and 4 bases, there was a span of 13 bases. In DNA form, the CDR3 reads TGCGCCAGCAGCTTTAGCGGAAACCAGTACGAGCAGTACTTC. This encodes CASSFSGNQYEQYF.